This T cell receptor beta chain was captured by sequencing in a study of chemoradiotherapy in HPV16-positive cancers. Here immunoSEQ multiplex PCR was the method, and the copy in TCRdb shows in-frame clones only, minus some. The sample includes some 9,600 clones, around 70% of them seen just once. The CDR3 is 11 residues long. Germline assignment: CDR1 SNHLY and CDR2 FYNNEI. Trimming took 4 bases from V and 7 from J, leaving 7 bases between them. The TCR was taken from a human donor with HPV-associated anogenital cancer. The gene calls are TRBV2 and TRBJ1-2; no definite D call. Sample collection was performed from a patient who underwent chemoradiotherapy. The CDR3: CASSGQSGYTF. CDR3 in DNA: TGTGCCAGCAGTGGCCAGAGTGGCTACACCTTC.